This T cell receptor (beta chain) was recovered during a study of metastatic and nonmetastatic thyroid tumors. Authors' methods: Clinicopathological groups differed in CDR3, with these differences serving to build a distant-metastasis classifier for papillary thyroid cancer. Using MiXCR, TCRdb re-called clones from the PCR reads. TCRdb's processing, not the authors', yielded these V and J calls. The sample carries over 10,000 clones, 30% to 35% recorded once. Prior to thyroid surgery, none of the patients had received any treatment. In its sample, this clone was seen a few times. The CDR3 has 16 amino acids. Germline loops: CDR1 MNHEY, CDR2 SVGEGT. Trimming left V 4 bases short and J 6 bases short, with 16 bases between.

The sequence was obtained from a male donor with papillary thyroid cancer or a benign thyroid nodule (not recorded which). Some clones in this sample may be carry-over from other donors' samples. The V and J genes are TRBV6-2 or TRBV6-3 and TRBJ1-6; maybe TRBD1 (5 bases). Sample: tumor tissue. The CDR3 here is CASSSAGSSSNSPLHF. The DNA for the CDR3 is TGTGCCAGCAGTTCGGCAGGGAGTTCTAGTAATTCACCCCTCCACTTT.